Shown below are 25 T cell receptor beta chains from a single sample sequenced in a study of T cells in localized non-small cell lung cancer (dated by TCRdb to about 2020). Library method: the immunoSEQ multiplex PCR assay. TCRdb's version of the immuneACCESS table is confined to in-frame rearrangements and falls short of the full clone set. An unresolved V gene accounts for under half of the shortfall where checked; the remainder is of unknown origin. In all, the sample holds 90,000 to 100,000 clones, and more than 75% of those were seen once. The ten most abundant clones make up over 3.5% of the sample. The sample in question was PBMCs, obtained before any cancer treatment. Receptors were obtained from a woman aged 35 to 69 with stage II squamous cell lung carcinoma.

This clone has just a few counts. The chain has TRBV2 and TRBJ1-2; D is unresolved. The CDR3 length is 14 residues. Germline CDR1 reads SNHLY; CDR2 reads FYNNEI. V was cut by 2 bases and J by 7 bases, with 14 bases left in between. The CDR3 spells CASSEKLSAAGYTF. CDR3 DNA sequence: TGTGCCAGCAGTGAAAAGCTCTCGGCTGCTGGCTACACCTTC.

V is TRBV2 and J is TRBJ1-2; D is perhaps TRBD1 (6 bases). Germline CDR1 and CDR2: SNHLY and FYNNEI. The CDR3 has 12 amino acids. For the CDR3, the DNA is TGTGTCCAGGGGTCGGGCAACTATGGCTACACCTTC. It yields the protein CVQGSGNYGYTF.

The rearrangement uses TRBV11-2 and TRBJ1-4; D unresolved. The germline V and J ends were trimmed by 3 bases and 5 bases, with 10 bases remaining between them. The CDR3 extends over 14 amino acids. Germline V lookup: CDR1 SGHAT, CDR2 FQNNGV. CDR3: CASSFMGENEKLFF. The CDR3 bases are TGTGCCAGCAGCTTTATGGGCGAAAATGAAAAACTGTTTTTT. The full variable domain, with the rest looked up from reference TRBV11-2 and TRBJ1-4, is EAGVAQSPRYKIIEKRQSVAFWCNPISGHATLYWYQQILGQGPKLLIQFQNNGVVDDSQLPKDRFSAERLKGVDSTLKIQPAKLEDSAVYLCASSFMGENEKLFFGSGTQLSVL.

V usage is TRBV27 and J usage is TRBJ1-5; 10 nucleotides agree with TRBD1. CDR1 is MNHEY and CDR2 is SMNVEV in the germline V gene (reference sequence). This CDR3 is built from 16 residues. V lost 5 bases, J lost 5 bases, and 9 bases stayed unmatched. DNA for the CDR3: TGTGCCAGCAGTCCCTTAGGGACAGGGGTCCATCAGCCCCAGCATTTT. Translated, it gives CASSPLGTGVHQPQHF.

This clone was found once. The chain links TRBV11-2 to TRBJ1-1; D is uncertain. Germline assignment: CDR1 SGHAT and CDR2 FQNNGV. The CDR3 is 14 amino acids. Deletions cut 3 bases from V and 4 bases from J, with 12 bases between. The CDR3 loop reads CASSLDRAGTEAFF. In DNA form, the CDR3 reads TGTGCCAGCAGCTTGGACCGGGCGGGCACTGAAGCTTTCTTT.

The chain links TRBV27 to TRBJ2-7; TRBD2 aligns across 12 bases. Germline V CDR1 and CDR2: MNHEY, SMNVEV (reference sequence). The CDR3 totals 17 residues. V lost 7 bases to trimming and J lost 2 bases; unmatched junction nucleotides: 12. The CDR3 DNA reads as TGTGCCAGCACCCCCCTAGCGGGAGGGCCAAATACCTACGAGCAGTACTTC. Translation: CASTPLAGGPNTYEQYF.

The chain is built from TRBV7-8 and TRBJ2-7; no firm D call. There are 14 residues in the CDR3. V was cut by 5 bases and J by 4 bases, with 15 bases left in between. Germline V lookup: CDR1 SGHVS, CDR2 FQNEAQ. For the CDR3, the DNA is TGTGCCAGCAGCGCTGATAGGGAACCTTACGAGCAGTACTTC. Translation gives CASSADREPYEQYF.

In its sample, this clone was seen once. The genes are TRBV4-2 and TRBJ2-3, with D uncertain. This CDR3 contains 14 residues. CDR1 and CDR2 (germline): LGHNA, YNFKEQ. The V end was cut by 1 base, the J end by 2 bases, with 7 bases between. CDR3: CASSQVVLTDTQYF. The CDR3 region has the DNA TGTGCCAGCAGCCAAGTTGTCCTCACAGATACGCAGTATTTT.

DNA of the CDR3: TGTGCCAGCGCATCGACCTCGGGAGCTTTCTTT. Its protein is CASASTSGAFF. This chain uses TRBV2 with TRBJ1-1; D gene ambiguous. From germline, CDR1 is SNHLY and CDR2 FYNNEI. This CDR3 is 11 amino acids long. V was trimmed by 8 bases and J by 10 bases, leaving 14 bases between them.

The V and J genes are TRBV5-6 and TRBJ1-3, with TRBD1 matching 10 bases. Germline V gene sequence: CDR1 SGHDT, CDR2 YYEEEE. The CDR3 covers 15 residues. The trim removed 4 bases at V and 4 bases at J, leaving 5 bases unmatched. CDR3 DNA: TGTGCCAGCAGCCCGGGACAGGGGAGAGGAAACACCATATATTTT. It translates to CASSPGQGRGNTIYF.

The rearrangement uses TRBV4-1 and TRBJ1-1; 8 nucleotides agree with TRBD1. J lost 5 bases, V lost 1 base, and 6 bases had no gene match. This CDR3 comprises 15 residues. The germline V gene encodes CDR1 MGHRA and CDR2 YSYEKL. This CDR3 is CASSQAYRGKTEAFF. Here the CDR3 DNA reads TGCGCCAGCAGCCAAGCATACAGGGGGAAGACTGAAGCTTTCTTT.

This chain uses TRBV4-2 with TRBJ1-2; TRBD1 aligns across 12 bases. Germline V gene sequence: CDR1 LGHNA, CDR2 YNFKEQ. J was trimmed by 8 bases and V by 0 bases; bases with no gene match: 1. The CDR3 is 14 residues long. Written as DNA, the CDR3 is TGTGCCAGCAGCCAAGACGGGACAGGGGGCGGCTACACCTTC. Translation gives CASSQDGTGGGYTF.

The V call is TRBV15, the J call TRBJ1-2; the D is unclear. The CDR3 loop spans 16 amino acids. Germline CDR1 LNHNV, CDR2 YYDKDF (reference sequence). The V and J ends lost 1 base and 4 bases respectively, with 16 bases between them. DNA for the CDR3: TGTGCCACCAGCAGAGCTAGTGGGCGCCAAACCTATGGCTACACCTTC. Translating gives CATSRASGRQTYGYTF.

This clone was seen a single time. Written as DNA, the CDR3 is TGCGCCAGCAGCTTGAGGACAGGAGGGACCTACGAGCAGTACTTC. It codes for CASSLRTGGTYEQYF. This chain uses TRBV5-1 with TRBJ2-7, with D maybe TRBD1 (7 bases). This CDR3 contains 15 residues. Looked up from germline, CDR1 is SGHRS and CDR2 is YFSETQ. Deletions cut 1 base from V and 2 bases from J, with 13 bases between.

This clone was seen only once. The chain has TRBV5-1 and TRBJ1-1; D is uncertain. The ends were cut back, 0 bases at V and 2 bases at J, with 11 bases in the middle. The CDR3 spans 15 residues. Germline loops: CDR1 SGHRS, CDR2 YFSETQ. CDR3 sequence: CASSLAVMGNTEAFF. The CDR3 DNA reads TGCGCCAGCAGCTTGGCCGTTATGGGTAACACTGAAGCTTTCTTT.

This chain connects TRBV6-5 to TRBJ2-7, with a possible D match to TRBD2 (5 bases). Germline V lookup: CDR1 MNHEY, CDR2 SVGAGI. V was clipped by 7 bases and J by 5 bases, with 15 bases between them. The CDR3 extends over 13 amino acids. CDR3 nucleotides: TGTGCCAGCACCCCGAAGGGAGTCCACGAGCAGTACTTC. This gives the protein CASTPKGVHEQYF.

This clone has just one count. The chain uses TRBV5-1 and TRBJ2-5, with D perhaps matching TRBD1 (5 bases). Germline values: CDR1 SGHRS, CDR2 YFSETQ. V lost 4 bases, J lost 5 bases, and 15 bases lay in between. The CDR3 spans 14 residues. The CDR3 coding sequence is TGCGCCAGCAGCCCCGAAGGGGCGTGGGAGACCCAGTACTTC. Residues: CASSPEGAWETQYF.

The CDR3 spells CASSLPRGNTIYF. CDR3 in DNA: TGTGCCAGCAGTTTGCCCCGGGGAAACACCATATATTTT. The chain joins TRBV28 to TRBJ1-3; D remains unclear. This CDR3 is 13 amino acids long. In germline, CDR1 is MDHEN, CDR2 SYDVKM. Trimming shortened V by 3 bases and J by 4 bases, and 7 bases separated the two germline ends.

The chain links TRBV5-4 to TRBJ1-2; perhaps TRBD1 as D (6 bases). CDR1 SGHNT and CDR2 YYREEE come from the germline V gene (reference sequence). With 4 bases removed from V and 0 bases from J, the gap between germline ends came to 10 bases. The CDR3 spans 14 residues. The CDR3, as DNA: TGTGCCAGCAGCCGACAGGTGACTAACTATGGCTACACCTTC. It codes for CASSRQVTNYGYTF.

The CDR3 DNA reads TGTGCCAGCAGCCAAGGGGAGTCTGGAAACACCATATATTTT. Its protein is CASSQGESGNTIYF. The chain couples TRBV4-2 to TRBJ1-3; no clear D gene. The CDR3 is 14 residues long. With 1 base removed from V and 1 base from J, the gap between germline ends came to 5 bases. Germline CDR1 and CDR2: LGHNA and YNFKEQ.

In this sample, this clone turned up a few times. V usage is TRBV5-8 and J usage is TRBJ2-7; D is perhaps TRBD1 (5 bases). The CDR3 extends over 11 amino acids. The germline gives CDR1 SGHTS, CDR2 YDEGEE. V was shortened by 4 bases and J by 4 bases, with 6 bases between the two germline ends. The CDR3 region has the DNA TGTGCCAGCAGCCAGGGTTACGAGCAGTACTTC. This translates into CASSQGYEQYF. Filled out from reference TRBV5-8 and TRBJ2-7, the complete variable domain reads EAGVTQSPTHLIKTRGQQATLRCSPISGHTSVYWYQQALGLGLQFLLWYDEGEERNRGNFPPRFSGRQFPNYSSELNVNALELEDSALYLCASSQGYEQYFGPGTRLTVT.

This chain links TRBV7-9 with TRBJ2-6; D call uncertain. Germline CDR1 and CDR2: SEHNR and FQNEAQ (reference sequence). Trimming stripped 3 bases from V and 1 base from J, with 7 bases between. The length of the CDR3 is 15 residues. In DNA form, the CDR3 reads TGTGCCAGCAGCTTGATAGGGTCTGGGGCCAACGTCCTGACTTTC. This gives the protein CASSLIGSGANVLTF.

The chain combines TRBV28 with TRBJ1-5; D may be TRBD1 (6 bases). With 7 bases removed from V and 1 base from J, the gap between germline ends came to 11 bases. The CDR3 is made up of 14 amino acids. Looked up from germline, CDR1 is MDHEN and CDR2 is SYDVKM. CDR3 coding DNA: TGTGCCAGCATCAGAGGGGGGAGCAATCAGCCCCAGCATTTT. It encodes CASIRGGSNQPQHF. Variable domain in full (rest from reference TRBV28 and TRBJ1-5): DVKVTQSSRYLVKRTGEKVFLECVQDMDHENMFWYRQDPGLGLRLIYFSYDVKMKEKGDIPEGYSVSREKKERFSLILESASTNQTSMYLCASIRGGSNQPQHFGDGTRLSIL.

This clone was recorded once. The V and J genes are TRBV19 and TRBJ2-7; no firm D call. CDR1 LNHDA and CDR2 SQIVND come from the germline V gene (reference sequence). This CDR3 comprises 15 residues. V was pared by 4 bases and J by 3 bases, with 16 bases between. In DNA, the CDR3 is TGTGCCAGTAGTACTGGACCCAAAGGGAACTACGAGCAGTACTTC. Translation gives CASSTGPKGNYEQYF.

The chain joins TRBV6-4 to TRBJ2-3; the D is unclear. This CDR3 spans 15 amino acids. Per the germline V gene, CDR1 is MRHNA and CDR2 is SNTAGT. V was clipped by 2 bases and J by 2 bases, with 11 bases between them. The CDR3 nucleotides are TGTGCCAGCAGTGACGGAGTCAGCCCCACAGATACGCAGTATTTT. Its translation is CASSDGVSPTDTQYF.